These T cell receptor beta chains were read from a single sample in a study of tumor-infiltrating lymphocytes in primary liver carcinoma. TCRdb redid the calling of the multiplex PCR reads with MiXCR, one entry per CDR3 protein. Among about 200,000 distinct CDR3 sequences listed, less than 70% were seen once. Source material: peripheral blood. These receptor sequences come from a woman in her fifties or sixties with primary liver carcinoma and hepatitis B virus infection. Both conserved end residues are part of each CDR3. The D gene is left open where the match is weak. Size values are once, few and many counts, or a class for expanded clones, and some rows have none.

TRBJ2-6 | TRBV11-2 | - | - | CASSATCSGANVLTF | TGTGCCAGCAGCGCGACGTGTTCTGGGGCCAACGTCCTGACTTTC
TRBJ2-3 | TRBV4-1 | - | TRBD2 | CAGSQPRGRASTDTQYF | TGCGCCGGCAGCCAACCCCGAGGGAGGGCTAGCACAGATACGCAGTATTTT
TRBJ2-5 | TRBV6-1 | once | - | CANSVLETQYF | TGTGCCAACAGTGTTCTGGAGACCCAGTACTTC
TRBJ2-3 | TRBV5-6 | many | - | CASSFRFGADTQYF | TGTGCCAGCAGCTTTCGGTTTGGGGCAGATACGCAGTATTTT
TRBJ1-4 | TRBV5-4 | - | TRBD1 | CASSSQGACLEKLFF | TGTGCCAGCAGCTCACAGGGGGCCTGCCTCGAAAAACTGTTTTTT
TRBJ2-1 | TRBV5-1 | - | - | CASSLGGHSSYNEQFF | TGCGCCAGCAGCTTGGGTGGACACAGCTCCTACAATGAACAGTTCTTC
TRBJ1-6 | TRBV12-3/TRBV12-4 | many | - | CASSLVAGEAPLHF | TGTGCCAGCAGTTTAGTCGCAGGGGAGGCACCCCTCCACTTT
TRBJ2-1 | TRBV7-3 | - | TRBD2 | CASSLRSGSYNEQFF | TGTGCCAGCAGCTTAAGGAGCGGGAGTTACAATGAGCAGTTCTTC
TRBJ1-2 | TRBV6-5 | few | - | CASSYSGSNYGYTF | TGTGCCAGCAGTTACTCGGGGAGCAACTATGGCTACACCTTC
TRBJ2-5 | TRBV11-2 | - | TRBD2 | CASSGRTSGQETQYF | TGTGCCAGCAGCGGACGGACTAGCGGGCAAGAGACCCAGTACTTC
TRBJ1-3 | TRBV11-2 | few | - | CASSTTGSGNTVYF | TGTGCCAGCAGCACTACTGGCTCTGGAAACACCGTATATTTT
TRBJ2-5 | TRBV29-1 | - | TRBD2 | CSVRPGTSDETQYF | TGCAGCGTTCGACCCGGGACTAGTGATGAGACCCAGTACTTT
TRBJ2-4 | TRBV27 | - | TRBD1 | CASSVSYRGFQYF | TGTGCCAGCAGTGTATCGTACAGGGGCTTTCAGTACTTC
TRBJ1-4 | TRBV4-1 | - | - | CANNQGLLTTNEKLFF | TGCGCCAACAACCAAGGGTTGCTTACAACTAATGAAAAACTGTTTTTT
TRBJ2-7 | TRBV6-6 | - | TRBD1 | CASNSRDSPDEQYF | TGTGCCAGCAATAGTCGGGACAGCCCTGACGAGCAGTACTTC
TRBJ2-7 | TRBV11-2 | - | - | CASSPIAGRGPYKQYF | TGTGCCAGTAGTCCGATAGCGGGAAGGGGGCCCTACAAGCAGTACTTC
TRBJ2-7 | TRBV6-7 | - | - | CASSLPGEAARVYEQYF | TGTGCCAGCAGTCTCCCGGGGGAGGCAGCTAGGGTCTACGAGCAGTACTTC
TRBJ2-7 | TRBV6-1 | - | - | CASSLISATTELYF | TGTGCCAGTAGTTTAATTAGCGCTACTACGGAGCTGTACTTC
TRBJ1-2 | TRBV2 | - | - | CASSAGLGYGYTF | TGTGCCAGCAGTGCCGGGTTGGGCTATGGCTACACCTTC
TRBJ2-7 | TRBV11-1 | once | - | CAGSPNQKGSEQYF | TGTGCTGGCAGCCCCAATCAAAAGGGTAGCGAACAGTACTTC
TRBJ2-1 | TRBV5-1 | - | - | CASSCGDSYNEQFF | TGCGCCAGCAGCTGCGGGGACTCCTACAATGAGCAGTTCTTC
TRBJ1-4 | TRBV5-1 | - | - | CASSLRVEATNEKLFF | TGCGCCAGCAGCTTACGGGTCGAGGCAACTAATGAAAAACTGTTTTTT
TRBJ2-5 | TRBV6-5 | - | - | CANSYSHDFEETQYF | TGTGCCAACAGTTACTCTCATGACTTCGAGGAGACCCAGTACTTC
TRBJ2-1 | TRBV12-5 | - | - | CASGLGSSRIMGYNEQFF | TGTGCTAGCGGTTTAGGGTCAAGCAGGATCATGGGCTACAATGAGCAGTTCTTC
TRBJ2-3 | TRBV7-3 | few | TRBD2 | CASSSEVAGGTDTQYF | TGTGCCAGCAGCTCGGAAGTAGCGGGGGGCACAGATACGCAGTATTTT
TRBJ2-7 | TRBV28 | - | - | CANRNTPPRGEQSF | TGTGCCAACCGCAATACCCCACCCAGGGGAGAGCAATCCTTC
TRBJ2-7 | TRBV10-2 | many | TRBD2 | CASSDRASAGGREQYF | TGCGCCAGCAGTGACCGCGCTTCAGCGGGAGGGCGTGAGCAGTACTTC
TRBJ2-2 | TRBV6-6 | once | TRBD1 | CASNYPGQRNTGELFF | TGTGCCAGCAATTACCCGGGACAGCGTAACACCGGGGAACTGTTTTTT
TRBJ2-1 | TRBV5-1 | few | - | CASSLEVIPEQFF | TGCGCCAGCAGCTTGGAGGTAATCCCTGAGCAGTTCTTC
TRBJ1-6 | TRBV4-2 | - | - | CASSHPWAGSGNSRLHF | TGTGCCAGCAGCCACCCTTGGGCCGGGTCGGGAAATTCACGCCTCCACTTT
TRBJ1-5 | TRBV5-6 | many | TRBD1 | CASSRQGLNQPQHF | TGTGCCAGCAGCCGACAGGGCCTCAATCAGCCCCAGCATTTT
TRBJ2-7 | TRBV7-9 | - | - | CASSLAGQQGSYELYF | TGTGCCAGCAGCTTAGCGGGTCAACAGGGTAGCTACGAGCTGTACTTC
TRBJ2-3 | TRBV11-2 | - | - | CASGSGAGSGDTQYF | TGTGCCAGCGGCTCTGGGGCGGGATCCGGAGATACGCAGTATTTT
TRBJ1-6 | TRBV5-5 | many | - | CASIRGAPLHF | TGTGCCAGCATTCGGGGGGCACCCCTCCACTTT
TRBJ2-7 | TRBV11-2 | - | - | CASSIRAGVGYEQYF | TGTGCCAGCAGCATAAGGGCAGGAGTCGGTTACGAGCAGTACTTC
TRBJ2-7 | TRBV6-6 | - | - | CASSYSFSGYEQYF | TGTGCCAGCAGTTACTCGTTTAGCGGATACGAGCAGTACTTC
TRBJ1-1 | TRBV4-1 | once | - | CASSQDRRPLITEAFF | TGCGCCAGTAGCCAAGATCGCAGGCCCCTGATCACTGAAGCTTTCTTT
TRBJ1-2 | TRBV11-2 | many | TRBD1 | CASRQGIHYGYTF | TGTGCCAGCCGACAGGGTATTCACTATGGCTACACCTTC
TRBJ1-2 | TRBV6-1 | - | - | CATSGPYGYTF | TGTGCCACCTCGGGACCCTATGGCTACACCTTC
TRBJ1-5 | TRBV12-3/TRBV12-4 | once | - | CASSCNSDQPQHF | TGTGCCAGCAGTTGTAACAGCGATCAGCCCCAGCATTTT
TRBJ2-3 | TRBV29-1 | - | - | CSVLLGDTDTQYF | TGCAGCGTCCTACTAGGTGACACAGATACGCAGTATTTT
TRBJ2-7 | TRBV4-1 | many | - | CASSQDRPGREIYEQYF | TGCGCCAGCAGCCAAGATCGCCCGGGCAGGGAGATATACGAGCAGTACTTC
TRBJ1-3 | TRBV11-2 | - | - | CASSETEGSFTSLISGNTIYF | TGTGCCAGCAGCGAGACCGAGGGTTCCTTCACCTCCCTTATCTCTGGAAACACCATATATTTT
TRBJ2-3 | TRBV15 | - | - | CATSREGRRTDTQYF | TGTGCCACCAGCAGGGAGGGACGCCGTACAGATACGCAGTATTTT
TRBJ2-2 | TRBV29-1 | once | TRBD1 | CSVGTGPNTGELFF | TGCAGCGTTGGGACAGGGCCAAACACCGGGGAGCTATTTTTT
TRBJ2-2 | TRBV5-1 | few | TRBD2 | CASSLKLAGAKTGELFF | TGCGCCAGCAGCTTGAAACTAGCGGGAGCGAAAACCGGGGAGCTGTTTTTT
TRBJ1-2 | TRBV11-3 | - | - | CASSLGTTQVYGYTF | TGTGCCAGCAGCTTAGGGACGACCCAAGTCTATGGCTACACCTTC
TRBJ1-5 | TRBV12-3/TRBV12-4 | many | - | CASSPTGANQPQHF | TGTGCCAGCAGTCCCACGGGGGCCAATCAGCCCCAGCATTTT
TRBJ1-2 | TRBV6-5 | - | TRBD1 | CASSPTGIGGYTF | TGTGCCAGCAGTCCGACAGGGATCGGTGGCTACACCTTC
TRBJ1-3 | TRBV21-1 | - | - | CASRCGNTIYF | TGTGCCAGCAGGTGTGGAAACACCATATATTTT
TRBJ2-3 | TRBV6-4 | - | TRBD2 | CASSESPSGILADTQYF | TGTGCCAGCAGCGAGTCTCCGAGCGGGATTCTCGCAGATACGCAGTATTTT
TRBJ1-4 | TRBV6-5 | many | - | CASIGTAEKLFF | TGTGCCAGCATCGGGACTGCGGAAAAACTGTTTTTT
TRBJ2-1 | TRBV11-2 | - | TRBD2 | CDSSLTATSGSLGEQFF | TGTGACAGCAGTCTGACCGCGACTAGCGGGAGCCTGGGTGAGCAGTTCTTC
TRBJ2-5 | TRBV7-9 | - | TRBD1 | CASSLIGGKQGLAETQYF | TGTGCCAGCAGCTTAATCGGTGGAAAACAGGGGTTGGCAGAGACCCAGTACTTC
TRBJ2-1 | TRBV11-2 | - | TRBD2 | CASIIEGGSAYNEQFF | TGTGCCAGCATCATAGAGGGCGGGAGTGCCTACAATGAGCAGTTCTTC
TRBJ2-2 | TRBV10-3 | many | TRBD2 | CAISTSGRLTGELFF | TGTGCCATCAGTACTAGCGGGAGACTGACCGGGGAGCTGTTTTTT
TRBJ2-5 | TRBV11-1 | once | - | CASSPLRGGYQETQYF | TGTGCCAGCAGCCCCCTGAGAGGAGGGTACCAAGAGACCCAGTACTTC
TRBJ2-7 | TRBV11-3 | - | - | CSSSLESLGFYEQYF | TGTTCCAGCAGCCTGGAATCCCTAGGGTTCTACGAGCAGTACTTC
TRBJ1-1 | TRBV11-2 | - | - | CASSPRRGPVNTEAFF | TGTGCCAGCAGCCCGAGGCGGGGCCCGGTGAACACCGAAGCTTTCTTT
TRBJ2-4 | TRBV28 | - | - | CASSFPQNIQYF | TGTGCCAGCAGTTTCCCACAAAACATTCAGTACTTC